The source of this T cell receptor beta chain is a study of blood T cell repertoires in COVID-19. Study in general: Researchers got acute and convalescent COVID-19 samples from the United States, Italy and Spain. From T cells, B-cell-depleted T cells, or PBMCs came the material, which was cDNA or gDNA.

CDR1 and CDR2 from the germline V gene are SGHRS and YFSETQ. The CDR3 is 14 residues long. Germline trimming cut 0 bases from V and 8 bases from J; bases unmatched to any gene: 4. Source study methods: Researchers report that nucleated cell counts were estimated from reference gene primer amplification. The assay was immunoSEQ multiplex PCR, and TCRdb's table has in-frame clones only and misses some. D and trimming come from the DNA, and the V and J calls and clone size come from that table. The sample consists of roughly 110,000 clones, approximately 88% of them appearing once. The TCR was taken from a man aged 45 to 65 with active or convalescent COVID-19. The sample taken for sequencing was peripheral blood. This sequence joins TRBV5-1 and TRBJ1-4, with 7 bases that match TRBD1. The chain's CDR3 is CASSLGQGDEKLFF. CDR3 bases: TGCGCCAGCAGCTTGGGACAGGGCGACGAAAAACTGTTTTTT.